This entry is about one T cell receptor (beta chain). Its antigen remains unknown. Sequencing targeted expressed TCRB transcripts, as all isolated RNA had been reverse transcribed. It was found that naive, central memory and regulatory T cell samples averaged about 3.4 million reads. The method was immunoSEQ multiplex PCR; TCRdb's version includes in-frame clones alone and lacks a portion of them. The sample has about 260,000 clones; 68% are singletons. The data originate from a study of beta chain features in type 1 diabetes. Each donor gave one heparinised blood draw averaging around 120 mL. Study results and limitations: Shorter templates may be favored by PCR, equally so in patients and controls.

This CDR3 is 16 amino acids long. V lost 5 bases to trimming and J lost 8 bases; unmatched junction nucleotides: 12. The germline V gene has CDR1 MNHEY and CDR2 SMNVEV (reference sequence). This clonotype was obtained from a man under 40 in good health. What was sequenced was naive CD4+ T cells from blood. The gene calls are TRBV27 and TRBJ2-1, with 10 bases that match TRBD1. The CDR3 coding sequence is TGTGCCAGCAGTCCGATGACAGGGGGCCCGTATCATGAGCAGTTCTTC. This encodes CASSPMTGGPYHEQFF.